These T cell receptor beta chains were read from a single sample in a study of blood T cell repertoires in COVID-19. Using immunoSEQ multiplex PCR, the repertoire was profiled, and TCRdb retains in-frame clones only, with some absent. The data contain approximately 240,000 clones, 65% to 85% of them singletons. The source material was peripheral blood. These TCRs come from a human donor in a cohort sampled during active COVID-19. Both conserved end residues are part of each CDR3. Fields, in order: J gene, D gene, V gene, clone size, CDR3 protein, CDR3 DNA. A D gene is named only where the DNA matches it firmly. A row's size may be missing; if present it is once, few, many or a size class.

TRBJ1-5 | . | TRBV10-3 | . | CASMEGISQPQHF | TGTGCCAGTATGGAGGGGATAAGCCAGCCCCAGCATTTT
TRBJ2-7 | . | TRBV28 | . | CVSGSRGWERYF | TGTGTCAGCGGGTCCCGAGGGTGGGAAAGGTACTTC
TRBJ2-2 | . | TRBV30 | . | CAWSRDGLGELFF | TGTGCCTGGAGTCGGGATGGGTTAGGGGAGCTGTTTTTT
TRBJ2-7 | . | TRBV6-1 | few | CASSEAPDWEQYF | TGTGCCAGCAGTGAAGCTCCAGACTGGGAGCAGTACTTC
TRBJ2-1 | TRBD2 | TRBV7-6 | once | CASSPQSRTSGDNEQFF | TGTGCCAGCAGCCCCCAGTCCCGGACTAGCGGAGACAATGAGCAGTTCTTC
TRBJ2-3 | . | TRBV5-6 | . | CASTQWGRRADTQYF | TGTGCCAGCACCCAGTGGGGCAGGAGGGCAGATACGCAGTATTTT
TRBJ1-1 | . | TRBV19 | . | CASSMGLANTEAFF | TGTGCCAGTAGTATGGGACTGGCGAACACTGAAGCTTTCTTT
TRBJ2-3 | . | TRBV2 | . | CASSEGGVPRDTQYF | TGTGCCAGCAGTGAGGGCGGGGTACCCAGAGATACGCAGTATTTT
TRBJ2-7 | TRBD2 | TRBV27 | many | CASRNTGGWDSDEQYF | TGTGCCAGCAGGAACACCGGGGGGTGGGACTCGGACGAGCAGTACTTC
TRBJ1-2 | TRBD1 | TRBV5-4 | . | CASSAIYRGGESGYTF | TGTGCCAGCAGCGCTATATACAGGGGTGGTGAAAGTGGCTACACCTTC
TRBJ2-5 | TRBD2 | TRBV9 | . | CASSVGGGRSGETQYF | TGTGCCAGCAGCGTAGGCGGCGGGAGGAGTGGAGAGACCCAGTACTTC
TRBJ1-2 | . | TRBV9 | once | CASSVAGEGNYGYTF | TGTGCCAGCAGCGTAGCAGGGGAGGGAAACTATGGCTACACCTTC
TRBJ2-6 | . | TRBV4-1 | . | CASSWRGGRGANVLTF | TGCGCCAGCAGCTGGCGAGGGGGAAGAGGGGCCAACGTCCTGACTTTC
TRBJ1-1 | . | TRBV2 | . | CASSEYRSGDTEAFF | TGTGCCAGCAGTGAATATCGGTCAGGGGACACTGAAGCTTTCTTT
TRBJ2-7 | . | TRBV30 | few | CAWSVNTPVVEQYF | TGTGCCTGGAGTGTAAATACCCCAGTGGTCGAGCAGTACTTC
TRBJ2-3 | . | TRBV12-2 | once | CASRLESRGDTQYF | TGTGCAAGTCGCTTAGAGTCCAGGGGAGATACGCAGTATTTT
TRBJ2-7 | TRBD1 | TRBV18 | . | CASSPGQGGGQYF | TGTGCCAGCTCACCGGGACAGGGGGGAGGGCAGTACTTC
TRBJ2-3 | TRBD1 | TRBV5-4 | . | CASSRGQEGNTQYF | TGTGCCAGCAGCAGGGGACAGGAGGGAAATACGCAGTATTTT
TRBJ1-3 | . | TRBV9 | . | CASSVGGRDVHSGNTIYF | TGTGCCAGCAGCGTAGGGGGGAGGGACGTTCACTCTGGAAACACCATATATTTT
TRBJ1-4 | TRBD1 | TRBV7-9 | . | CASSLPGQGTNEKLFF | TGTGCCAGCAGCCTACCGGGACAGGGCACTAATGAAAAACTGTTTTTT
TRBJ1-2 | TRBD1 | TRBV6-5 | . | CASSYSRDRVYGYTF | TGTGCCAGCAGTTACTCCCGGGACAGGGTCTATGGCTACACCTTC
TRBJ2-6 | . | TRBV29-1 | . | CSVGASSSGANVLAF | TGCAGCGTTGGGGCATCGAGCTCTGGGGCCAACGTCCTGGCTTTC
TRBJ2-5 | TRBD2 | TRBV24-1 | . | CATSTSGMQETQYF | TGTGCCACCAGTACTAGCGGGATGCAAGAGACCCAGTACTTC
TRBJ2-7 | TRBD1 | TRBV11-2 | once | CASSLDQGDYEQYF | TGTGCCAGCAGCTTAGACCAGGGGGATTACGAGCAGTACTTC
TRBJ1-1 | TRBD1 | TRBV30 | . | CAWGTGGTEAFF | TGTGCCTGGGGTACAGGGGGCACTGAAGCTTTCTTT
TRBJ2-2 | TRBD2 | TRBV3-1/TRBV3-2 | . | CASSHLPGLAGENTGELFF | TGTGCCAGCAGCCACCTACCGGGACTAGCGGGAGAGAACACCGGGGAGCTGTTTTTT
TRBJ1-4 | . | TRBV5-1 | . | CASSLAGNSNEKLFF | TGCGCCAGCAGTCTCGCCGGGAACTCTAATGAAAAACTGTTTTTT
TRBJ1-2 | TRBD1 | TRBV5-1 | once | CATAGQGDYGYTF | TGCGCCACCGCGGGACAGGGGGACTATGGCTACACCTTC
TRBJ1-5 | TRBD1 | TRBV2 | . | CASSPDRGGQPQHF | TGTGCCAGCAGTCCCGACAGGGGCGGTCAGCCCCAGCATTTT
TRBJ2-3 | TRBD2 | TRBV3-1/TRBV3-2 | . | CASSTGTSGSRNTQYF | TGTGCCAGCAGCACGGGAACTAGCGGGAGTCGAAATACGCAGTATTTT
TRBJ2-2 | . | TRBV4-2 | . | CASSQDRSGVLPGELFF | TGTGCCAGCAGCCAAGATCGGTCGGGAGTGCTCCCCGGGGAGCTGTTTTTT
TRBJ1-4 | . | TRBV21-1 | . | CASSKGYRVKEKLFF | TGTGCCAGCAGCAAAGGATACAGGGTGAAAGAAAAACTGTTTTTT
TRBJ1-1 | TRBD1 | TRBV5-6 | . | CASISGGFRNTEAFF | TGTGCCAGCATTTCAGGGGGGTTTCGGAACACTGAAGCTTTCTTT
TRBJ1-1 | TRBD1 | TRBV10-3 | . | CAISTGTGDTEAFF | TGTGCCATCAGTACCGGGACAGGGGACACTGAAGCTTTCTTT
TRBJ2-6 | . | TRBV18 | . | CASSPSGGSSGANVLTF | TGTGCCAGCTCACCATCAGGGGGGAGCTCTGGGGCCAACGTCCTGACTTTC
TRBJ2-7 | TRBD1 | TRBV29-1 | . | CSVRGGGEQYF | TGCAGCGTTCGAGGGGGCGGCGAGCAGTACTTC
TRBJ2-1 | TRBD2 | TRBV19 | . | CASKQKREGYNEQFF | TGTGCCAGTAAACAGAAGCGGGAGGGATACAATGAGCAGTTCTTC
TRBJ2-2 | . | TRBV27 | . | CASSKQGPANTGELFF | TGTGCCAGCAGTAAACAGGGCCCCGCGAACACCGGGGAGCTGTTTTTT